These T cell receptor beta chains were read from a single sample in a study of CD8+ T cells in alopecia areata. Measured with immunoSEQ multiplex PCR; TCRdb has only the in-frame clones, and not every one. Of 130,000 to 150,000 clones in the sample, about nine tenths are singletons; the top ten hold about 15%. The source material was CD8+ T cells sorted from blood, sampled at week 0. Source of these receptors: a human donor with alopecia areata. Each CDR3 is given with its conserved first and last residue. The order of the fields is clone size, CDR3 length, J gene, V gene, D gene, CDR3 protein, CDR3 DNA. A D gene is named only where the DNA matches it firmly. Expanded clones are given a class, and other clones once, few, many or no size at all.

clone size: -
CDR3 length: 15
J gene: TRBJ1-4
V gene: TRBV5-1
D gene: -
CDR3 protein: CASSLAGTTNEKLFF
CDR3 DNA: TGCGCCAGCAGCTTGGCCGGGACTACTAATGAAAAACTGTTTTTT

clone size: -
CDR3 length: 13
J gene: TRBJ2-7
V gene: TRBV29-1
D gene: -
CDR3 protein: CSVIPTGHHEQYF
CDR3 DNA: TGCAGCGTTATTCCCACAGGGCACCACGAGCAGTACTTC

clone size: -
CDR3 length: 12
J gene: TRBJ1-1
V gene: TRBV28
D gene: -
CDR3 protein: CASSHQSTEAFF
CDR3 DNA: TGTGCCAGCAGTCATCAGAGCACTGAAGCTTTCTTT

clone size: -
CDR3 length: 14
J gene: TRBJ2-1
V gene: TRBV6-5
D gene: TRBD2
CDR3 protein: CASKERGVGNEQFF
CDR3 DNA: TGTGCCAGCAAGGAGCGGGGAGTGGGCAATGAGCAGTTCTTC

clone size: -
CDR3 length: 16
J gene: TRBJ1-2
V gene: TRBV6-6
D gene: TRBD1
CDR3 protein: CASSLKRTGGNYGYTF
CDR3 DNA: TGTGCCAGCAGTCTTAAAAGGACAGGGGGCAACTATGGCTACACCTTC

clone size: -
CDR3 length: 16
J gene: TRBJ2-6
V gene: TRBV15
D gene: -
CDR3 protein: CATSRDGGSGANVLTF
CDR3 DNA: TGTGCCACCAGCAGAGATGGAGGGTCTGGGGCCAACGTCCTGACTTTC

clone size: -
CDR3 length: 13
J gene: TRBJ2-7
V gene: TRBV6-5
D gene: TRBD1
CDR3 protein: CASSPPGQSTPYF
CDR3 DNA: TGTGCCAGCAGTCCTCCGGGACAGTCAACTCCCTACTTC

clone size: -
CDR3 length: 17
J gene: TRBJ1-1
V gene: TRBV14
D gene: -
CDR3 protein: CASSQVSDTWMNTEAFF
CDR3 DNA: TGTGCCAGCAGCCAAGTTTCGGACACGTGGATGAACACTGAAGCTTTCTTT

clone size: -
CDR3 length: 14
J gene: TRBJ2-7
V gene: TRBV7-9
D gene: -
CDR3 protein: CASSPPQGTYEQYF
CDR3 DNA: TGTGCCAGCAGCCCGCCGCAGGGGACCTACGAGCAGTACTTC

clone size: -
CDR3 length: 14
J gene: TRBJ1-1
V gene: TRBV29-1
D gene: -
CDR3 protein: CSVERASPNTEAFF
CDR3 DNA: TGCAGCGTTGAAAGGGCCTCCCCGAACACTGAAGCTTTCTTT

clone size: -
CDR3 length: 12
J gene: TRBJ2-1
V gene: TRBV7-9
D gene: TRBD1
CDR3 protein: CAGGQGKDEQFF
CDR3 DNA: TGTGCCGGAGGACAGGGTAAGGATGAGCAGTTCTTC

clone size: -
CDR3 length: 15
J gene: TRBJ2-2
V gene: TRBV5-6
D gene: -
CDR3 protein: CASSFRQVNTGELFF
CDR3 DNA: TGTGCCAGCAGCTTCAGGCAAGTCAACACCGGGGAGCTGTTTTTT

clone size: few
CDR3 length: 12
J gene: TRBJ2-1
V gene: TRBV19
D gene: -
CDR3 protein: CASGFSYNEQFF
CDR3 DNA: TGTGCCAGTGGTTTCTCCTACAATGAGCAGTTCTTC

clone size: -
CDR3 length: 14
J gene: TRBJ1-5
V gene: TRBV6-6
D gene: -
CDR3 protein: CASRPDSSNQPQHF
CDR3 DNA: TGTGCCAGCAGACCCGACAGTTCGAATCAGCCCCAGCATTTT

clone size: -
CDR3 length: 15
J gene: TRBJ1-5
V gene: TRBV4-1
D gene: -
CDR3 protein: CASSQDPGLVQPQHF
CDR3 DNA: TGCGCCAGCAGCCAAGACCCTGGATTGGTACAGCCCCAGCATTTT

clone size: -
CDR3 length: 12
J gene: TRBJ2-1
V gene: TRBV7-9
D gene: TRBD1
CDR3 protein: CASGTGDNEQFF
CDR3 DNA: TGTGCCAGCGGGACAGGTGACAATGAGCAGTTCTTC

clone size: -
CDR3 length: 12
J gene: TRBJ2-1
V gene: TRBV11-1
D gene: -
CDR3 protein: CASSVGANEQFF
CDR3 DNA: TGTGCCAGCAGCGTAGGGGCAAATGAGCAGTTCTTC

clone size: -
CDR3 length: 14
J gene: TRBJ1-1
V gene: TRBV5-1
D gene: TRBD1
CDR3 protein: CASSLGDSNTEAFF
CDR3 DNA: TGCGCCAGCAGCTTGGGGGACAGCAACACTGAAGCTTTCTTT

clone size: -
CDR3 length: 15
J gene: TRBJ2-1
V gene: TRBV7-9
D gene: -
CDR3 protein: CASISEKGWEDEQFF
CDR3 DNA: TGTGCCAGCATCTCAGAAAAGGGCTGGGAGGATGAGCAGTTCTTC

clone size: -
CDR3 length: 14
J gene: TRBJ2-7
V gene: TRBV6-1
D gene: -
CDR3 protein: CASSEGRTIYEQYF
CDR3 DNA: TGTGCCAGCAGTGAAGGTCGGACAATCTACGAGCAGTACTTC

clone size: -
CDR3 length: 12
J gene: TRBJ2-5
V gene: TRBV7-2
D gene: -
CDR3 protein: CASNGQQETQYF
CDR3 DNA: TGTGCCAGCAACGGACAGCAAGAGACCCAGTACTTC

clone size: -
CDR3 length: 13
J gene: TRBJ2-1
V gene: TRBV14
D gene: -
CDR3 protein: CASSRFRAYEQFF
CDR3 DNA: TGTGCCAGCAGCCGCTTTCGTGCCTATGAGCAGTTCTTC

clone size: -
CDR3 length: 16
J gene: TRBJ1-1
V gene: TRBV11-1
D gene: TRBD1
CDR3 protein: CASRPNHDRANTEAFF
CDR3 DNA: TGTGCCAGCAGACCTAACCATGACAGGGCGAACACTGAAGCTTTCTTT

clone size: -
CDR3 length: 12
J gene: TRBJ2-1
V gene: TRBV5-1
D gene: -
CDR3 protein: CASIRGENEQFF
CDR3 DNA: TGCGCCAGCATCAGGGGCGAAAATGAGCAGTTCTTC

clone size: once
CDR3 length: 11
J gene: TRBJ2-7
V gene: TRBV4-2
D gene: -
CDR3 protein: CASSSSAAQYF
CDR3 DNA: TGTGCCAGCAGCTCGTCGGCCGCGCAGTACTTC

clone size: -
CDR3 length: 13
J gene: TRBJ2-5
V gene: TRBV5-4
D gene: TRBD1
CDR3 protein: CASSRTGVETQYF
CDR3 DNA: TGTGCCAGCAGCCGGACAGGGGTAGAGACCCAGTACTTC

clone size: once
CDR3 length: 19
J gene: TRBJ2-4
V gene: TRBV9
D gene: TRBD2
CDR3 protein: CASSVEGSGGREEGNIQYF
CDR3 DNA: TGTGCCAGCAGCGTAGAAGGAAGCGGGGGCCGGGAAGAGGGAAACATTCAGTACTTC

clone size: -
CDR3 length: 15
J gene: TRBJ2-1
V gene: TRBV5-1
D gene: TRBD2
CDR3 protein: CASSFGAGGTDEQFF
CDR3 DNA: TGCGCCAGCAGCTTCGGCGCGGGAGGTACCGATGAGCAGTTCTTC

clone size: once
CDR3 length: 16
J gene: TRBJ2-2
V gene: TRBV25-1
D gene: -
CDR3 protein: CASSPWERGEAGELFF
CDR3 DNA: TGTGCCAGCAGTCCATGGGAGAGGGGAGAAGCCGGGGAGCTGTTTTTT

clone size: -
CDR3 length: 12
J gene: TRBJ2-2
V gene: TRBV29-1
D gene: -
CDR3 protein: CSVALGTGELFF
CDR3 DNA: TGCAGCGTTGCCCTTGGCACCGGGGAGCTGTTTTTT

clone size: -
CDR3 length: 13
J gene: TRBJ2-7
V gene: TRBV29-1
D gene: TRBD2
CDR3 protein: CSVTLAGDYEQYF
CDR3 DNA: TGCAGCGTTACCCTAGCGGGGGACTACGAGCAGTACTTC

clone size: -
CDR3 length: 14
J gene: TRBJ2-2
V gene: TRBV11-1
D gene: TRBD2
CDR3 protein: CASSSSGVTGELFF
CDR3 DNA: TGTGCCAGCAGCTCAAGCGGGGTGACCGGGGAGCTGTTTTTT

clone size: -
CDR3 length: 16
J gene: TRBJ2-3
V gene: TRBV7-6
D gene: -
CDR3 protein: CASSARTVLLTDTQYF
CDR3 DNA: TGTGCCAGCAGCGCTAGGACAGTTCTGCTCACAGATACGCAGTATTTT

clone size: -
CDR3 length: 15
J gene: TRBJ2-3
V gene: TRBV5-8
D gene: TRBD2
CDR3 protein: CASNPAGGWANTQYF
CDR3 DNA: TGTGCCAGCAACCCAGCGGGAGGGTGGGCAAATACGCAGTATTTT

clone size: -
CDR3 length: 18
J gene: TRBJ2-7
V gene: TRBV5-1
D gene: -
CDR3 protein: CASSLAGITERGDSEQYF
CDR3 DNA: TGCGCCAGCAGCTTGGCAGGTATAACGGAGAGGGGAGATAGCGAGCAGTACTTC